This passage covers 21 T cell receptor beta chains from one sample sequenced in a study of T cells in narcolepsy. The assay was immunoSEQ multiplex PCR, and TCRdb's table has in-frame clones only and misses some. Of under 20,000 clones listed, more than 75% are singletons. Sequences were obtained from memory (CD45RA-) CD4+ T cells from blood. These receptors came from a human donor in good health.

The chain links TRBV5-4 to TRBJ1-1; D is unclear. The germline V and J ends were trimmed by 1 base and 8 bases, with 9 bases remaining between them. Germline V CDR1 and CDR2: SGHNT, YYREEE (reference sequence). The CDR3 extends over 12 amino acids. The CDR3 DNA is TGTGCCAGCAGCTTGAGAACGGGAGAAGCTTTCTTT. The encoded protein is CASSLRTGEAFF.

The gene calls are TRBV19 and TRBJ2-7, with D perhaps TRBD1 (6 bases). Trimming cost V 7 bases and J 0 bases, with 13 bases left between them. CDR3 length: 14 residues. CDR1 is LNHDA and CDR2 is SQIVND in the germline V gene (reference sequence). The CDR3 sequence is CASKTGTNSYEQYF. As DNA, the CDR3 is TGTGCCAGTAAAACAGGGACCAACTCCTACGAGCAGTACTTC.

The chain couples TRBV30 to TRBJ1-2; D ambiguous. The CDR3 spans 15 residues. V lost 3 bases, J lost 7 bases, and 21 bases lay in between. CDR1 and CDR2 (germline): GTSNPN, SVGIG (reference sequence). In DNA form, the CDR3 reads TGTGCCTGGAGCATTAGTTCGGTAGAAGTCCGTGGCTACACCTTC. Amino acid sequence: CAWSISSVEVRGYTF.

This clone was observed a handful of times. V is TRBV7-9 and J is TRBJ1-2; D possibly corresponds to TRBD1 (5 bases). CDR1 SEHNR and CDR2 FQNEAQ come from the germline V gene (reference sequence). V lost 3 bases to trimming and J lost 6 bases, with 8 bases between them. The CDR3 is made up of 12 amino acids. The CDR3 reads CASSFQGHGYTF. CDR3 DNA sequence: TGTGCCAGCAGCTTCCAGGGCCATGGCTACACCTTC.

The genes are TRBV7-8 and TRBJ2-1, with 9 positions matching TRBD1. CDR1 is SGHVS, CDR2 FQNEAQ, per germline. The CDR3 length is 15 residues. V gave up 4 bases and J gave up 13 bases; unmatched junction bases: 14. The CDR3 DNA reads TGTGCCAGCAGCTCGGGGACAGGGATCGCCAGGATCCAGTTCTTC. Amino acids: CASSSGTGIARIQFF.

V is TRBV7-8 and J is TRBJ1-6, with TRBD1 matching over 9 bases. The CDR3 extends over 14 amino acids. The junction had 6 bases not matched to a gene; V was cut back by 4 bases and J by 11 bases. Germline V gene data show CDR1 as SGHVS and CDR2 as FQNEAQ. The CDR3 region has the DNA TGTGCCAGCAGCTGGGGACAGGGTGAACCACCCCTCCACTTT. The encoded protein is CASSWGQGEPPLHF.

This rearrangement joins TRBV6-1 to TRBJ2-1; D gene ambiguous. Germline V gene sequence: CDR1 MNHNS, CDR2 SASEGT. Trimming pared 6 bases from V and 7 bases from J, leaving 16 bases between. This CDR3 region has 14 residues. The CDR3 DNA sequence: TGTGCCAGCAGATCCAGCGCAATGAAAAATGAGCAGTTCTTC. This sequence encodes CASRSSAMKNEQFF.

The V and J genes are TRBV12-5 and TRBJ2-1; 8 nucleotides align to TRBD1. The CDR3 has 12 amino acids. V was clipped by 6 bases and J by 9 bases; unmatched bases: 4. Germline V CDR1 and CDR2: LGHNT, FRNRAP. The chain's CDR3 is CASGGDRPEQFF. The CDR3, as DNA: TGTGCTAGTGGGGGGGACAGGCCTGAGCAGTTCTTC.

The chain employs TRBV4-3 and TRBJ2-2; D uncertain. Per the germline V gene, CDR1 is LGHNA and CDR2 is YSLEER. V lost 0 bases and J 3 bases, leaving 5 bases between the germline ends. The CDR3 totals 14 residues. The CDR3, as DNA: TGCGCCAGCAGCCAAGATCCCTACACCGGGGAGCTGTTTTTT. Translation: CASSQDPYTGELFF.

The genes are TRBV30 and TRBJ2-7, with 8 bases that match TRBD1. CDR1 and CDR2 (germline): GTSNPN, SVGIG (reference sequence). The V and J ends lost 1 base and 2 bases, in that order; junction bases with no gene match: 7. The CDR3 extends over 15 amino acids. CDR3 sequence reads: CAWSGDRSGAYEQYF. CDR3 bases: TGTGCCTGGAGTGGGGACAGGTCGGGGGCCTACGAGCAGTACTTC.

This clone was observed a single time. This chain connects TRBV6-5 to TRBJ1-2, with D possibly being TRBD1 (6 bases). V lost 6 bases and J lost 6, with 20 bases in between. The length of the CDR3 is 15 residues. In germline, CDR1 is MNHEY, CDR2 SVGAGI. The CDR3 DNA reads TGTGCCAGCAGCAGACCCCGTACAGGGCCACATGGCTACACCTTC. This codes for CASSRPRTGPHGYTF.

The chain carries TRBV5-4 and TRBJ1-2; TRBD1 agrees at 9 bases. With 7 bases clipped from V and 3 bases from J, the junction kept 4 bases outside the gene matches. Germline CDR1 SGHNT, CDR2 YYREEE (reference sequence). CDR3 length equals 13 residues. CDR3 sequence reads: CASGRTGDYGYTF. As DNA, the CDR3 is TGTGCCAGCGGAAGGACAGGGGACTATGGCTACACCTTC.

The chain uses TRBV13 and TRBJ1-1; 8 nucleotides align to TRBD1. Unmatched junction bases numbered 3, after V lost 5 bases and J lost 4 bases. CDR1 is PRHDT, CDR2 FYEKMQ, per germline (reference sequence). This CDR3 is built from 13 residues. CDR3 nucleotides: TGTGCCAGCAGCCCCAGGGGGCGCACTGAAGCTTTCTTT. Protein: CASSPRGRTEAFF.

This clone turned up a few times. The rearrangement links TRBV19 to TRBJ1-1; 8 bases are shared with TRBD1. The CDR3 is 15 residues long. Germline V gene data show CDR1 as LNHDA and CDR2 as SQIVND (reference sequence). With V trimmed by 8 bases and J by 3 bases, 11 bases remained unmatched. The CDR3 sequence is CASQIRTGRDTEAFF. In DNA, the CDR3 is TGTGCCAGTCAGATTAGGACAGGGAGGGACACTGAAGCTTTCTTT. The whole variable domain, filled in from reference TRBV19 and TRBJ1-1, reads DGGITQSPKYLFRKEGQNVTLSCEQNLNHDAMYWYRQDPGQGLRLIYYSQIVNDFQKGDIAEGYSVSREKKESFPLTVTSAQKNPTAFYLCASQIRTGRDTEAFFGQGTRLTVV.

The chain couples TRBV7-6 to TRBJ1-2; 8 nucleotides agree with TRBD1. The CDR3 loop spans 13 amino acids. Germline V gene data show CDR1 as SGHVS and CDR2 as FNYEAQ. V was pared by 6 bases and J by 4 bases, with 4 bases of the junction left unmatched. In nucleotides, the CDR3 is TGTGCCAGCAGTCCCGACAGGGGCTATGGCTACACCTTC. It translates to CASSPDRGYGYTF.

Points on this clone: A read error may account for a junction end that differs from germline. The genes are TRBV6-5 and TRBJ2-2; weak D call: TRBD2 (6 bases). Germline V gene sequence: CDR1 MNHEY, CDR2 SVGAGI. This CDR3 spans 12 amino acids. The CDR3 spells CASSTASGGLFF. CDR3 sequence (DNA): TGTGCCAGCAGCACGGCTTCCGGGGGGCTGTTTTTT.

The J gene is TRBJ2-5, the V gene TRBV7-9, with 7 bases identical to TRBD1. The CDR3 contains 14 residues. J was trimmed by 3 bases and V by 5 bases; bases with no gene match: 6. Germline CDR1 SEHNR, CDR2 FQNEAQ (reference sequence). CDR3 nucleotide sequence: TGTGCCAGCAGCCTAGGGACAGAGGAAGAGACCCAGTACTTC. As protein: CASSLGTEEETQYF.

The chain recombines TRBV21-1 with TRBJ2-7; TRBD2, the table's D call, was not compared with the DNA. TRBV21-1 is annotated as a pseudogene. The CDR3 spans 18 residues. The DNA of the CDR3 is TGTGCCAGCAGCAAAGTCGGGTTAAGGAGGGACGACTCCTACGAGCAGTACTTC. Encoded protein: CASSKVGLRRDDSYEQYF.

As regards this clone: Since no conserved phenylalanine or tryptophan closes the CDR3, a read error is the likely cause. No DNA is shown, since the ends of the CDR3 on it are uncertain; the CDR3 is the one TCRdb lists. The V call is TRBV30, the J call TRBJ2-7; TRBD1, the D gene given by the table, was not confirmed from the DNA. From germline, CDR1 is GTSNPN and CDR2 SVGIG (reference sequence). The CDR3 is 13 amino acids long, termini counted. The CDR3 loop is CAWSDGADKRTFL.

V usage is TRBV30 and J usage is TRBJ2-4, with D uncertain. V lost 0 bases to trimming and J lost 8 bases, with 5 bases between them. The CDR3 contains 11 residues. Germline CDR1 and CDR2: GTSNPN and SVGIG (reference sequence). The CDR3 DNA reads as TGTGCCTGGAGTGTCCAGGACATTCAGTACTTC. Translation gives CAWSVQDIQYF.

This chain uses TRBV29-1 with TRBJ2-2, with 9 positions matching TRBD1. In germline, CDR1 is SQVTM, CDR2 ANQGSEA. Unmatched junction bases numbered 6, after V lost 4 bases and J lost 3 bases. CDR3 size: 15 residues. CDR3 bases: TGCAGCGTTGTTGTGGGACAGGGATACACCGGGGAGCTGTTTTTT. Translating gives CSVVVGQGYTGELFF.